Sequencing of this TCR beta chain was carried out in a study of graft-versus-host responses after intestinal transplantation. Whole-study results and caveats: GvH clones detected in recipient marrow included some appearing first in ileum or blood. GvH clone levels peaked in circulation, and this peak was associated with early post-transplant HvG declines.

The CDR3 totals 14 residues. V was cut by 4 bases and J by 2 bases, with 13 bases left in between. The germline V gene has CDR1 SGDLS and CDR2 YYNGEE. Clones were sequenced by immunoSEQ multiplex PCR, and TCRdb holds only the in-frame ones, with some missing. The data show just under 65,000 clones, with over 90% seen just once and approximately 1.5% held by the top ten. This clone was counted once. Antigen: not known. J is TRBJ2-7 and V is TRBV9; D possibly corresponds to TRBD1 (6 bases). This specimen was unstimulated CD8+ T cells sorted from spleen or lymph node cells, taken before transplant. The receptor was derived from a human donor who was the organ donor for an intestinal transplant. The CDR3 spells CASSQGGATYEQYF. CDR3 in DNA: TGTGCCAGCAGCCAAGGGGGTGCAACCTACGAGCAGTACTTC.